This TCR beta chain was sequenced during a study of blood T cell repertoires in COVID-19. Overall study: Both acute and convalescent COVID-19 samples were obtained from the United States, Italy and Spain. PBMCs, B-cell-depleted T cells, or T cells provided the cDNA or gDNA that made up the material.

CDR3 length equals 15 residues. Germline values: CDR1 LNHNV, CDR2 YYDKDF (reference sequence). Trimming took off 0 bases at V and 0 bases at J, with 8 bases between the two ends. Clones were sequenced by immunoSEQ multiplex PCR, and TCRdb holds only the in-frame ones, with some missing. The repertoire has approximately 200,000 clones, approximately 87% of them found once; the top ten carry 6.2%. Sequences were obtained from peripheral blood. The origin of this receptor is a man aged 55 to 70 who had recovered from COVID-19. The rearrangement joins TRBV15 to TRBJ1-1; the D gene is possibly TRBD1 (6 bases). DNA for the CDR3: TGTGCCACCAGCAGAGATCGGACAGTGAACACTGAAGCTTTCTTT. Its protein product is CATSRDRTVNTEAFF.